This paragraph reports one T cell receptor beta chain. These data originate in a study of blood T cell repertoires in COVID-19. Across the whole study: The United States, Italy and Spain were the sources of the acute and convalescent COVID-19 samples. The analysed material was cDNA or gDNA that came from T cells, B-cell-depleted T cells, or PBMCs.

As originally analysed: Reference gene primer amplification in the assay estimated nucleated cell counts. Sequencing used immunoSEQ multiplex PCR; TCRdb keeps in-frame clones, though not all of them. V, J and clone size are taken as reported in that table, and D and trimming were inferred from the DNA itself. The profile shows around 150,000 clones, around four fifths of them singletons. Germline loops: CDR1 KGHDR, CDR2 SFDVKD. The CDR3 sequence is 13 residues long. Deletions cut 7 bases from V and 3 bases from J, with 12 bases between. Source material: peripheral blood. V and J are TRBV24-1 and TRBJ2-7, with D possibly TRBD1 on 6 matching bases. The sequence was collected from a man aged 65-85 years with acute or convalescent COVID-19. The CDR3 region has the DNA TGTGCCACCAGCCCCGACAGGAGCTACGAGCAGTACTTC. Protein: CATSPDRSYEQYF.